This T cell receptor (beta chain) was identified during a study of PD-L1 blockade in urothelial cancer (dated by TCRdb to 2015 to 2018). A note on the overall study: All patients started therapy in the mid-2010s and received atezolizumab 1,200 mg intravenously every 3 weeks. About 10 patients reached durable clinical benefit, while 20 or so patients did not. Pretreatment tumor samples and matched peripheral blood, collected serially before and after atezolizumab treatment, underwent TCR sequencing. Patients had an ECOG performance status of 0 or 1 and had received between 0 and 3 prior chemotherapy regimens. Progression-free survival longer than 6 months counted as durable clinical benefit, and TCR features were additionally tested against both progression-free and overall survival. Blood samples yielded a median of around 150,000 T cells and more than 75,000 unique TCRs, with median clonality approximately 0.08. In the same patients, pretreatment tumors underwent whole exome sequencing and RNA sequencing in addition to TCR sequencing. An exploratory multi-omic analysis was conducted of the somatic, immune and clinical correlates of response to PD-L1 blockade with atezolizumab in urothelial cancer. About 90% of the roughly 29 patients were identified as males with urothelial cancer of bladder origin, and a prior smoking history was reported by 18 of 29 patients. Blood samples were analyzed at two time points: 3 weeks after treatment start (second dose) and 6 weeks after treatment start. Pretreatment blood TCR-seq was available for nearly 30 patients, at least one posttreatment blood collection was obtained for 24 patients, and tumor TCR-seq was available for 24 patients. Findings and caveats that apply to the study as a whole: A pretreatment peripheral blood TCR clonality below the median was linked to improved progression-free and overall survival. At 3 weeks after the start of treatment, tumor-associated TCR clones in peripheral blood had expanded more in patients with durable benefit (n ≈ 24, p = 0.022). Because of the small sample size (n ≈ 27) and the many exploratory analyses performed, the results are intended to be regarded as hypothesis-generating.

Turning to this clone: Its antigen is not yet known. Base qualities are missing; no much larger clone stands one base away.

After removal of 3 bases from V and 4 bases from J, the junction retains 2 bases not matched to a gene. The CDR3 runs 13 residues from the cysteine to the phenylalanine. Left in the record is the CDR3 DNA by itself, 39 bases read in frame from the first base. Looking up the germline V gene (reference sequence) yields CDR1 SGHNT and CDR2 YYREEE. Interpreted using the paper, the time point label stands for: pretreatment peripheral blood. A cohort of 25 to 30 patients with locally advanced or metastatic urothelial carcinoma, treated at Memorial Sloan Kettering on a trial protocol, was included. Peripheral blood mononuclear cells were collected pretreatment and during treatment, with between 1 and 8 total time points obtained per patient. The Qiagen DNeasy Blood extraction kit was used to purify genomic DNA from total PBMCs and tumor samples. Collected pretreatment and during treatment, PBMCs were isolated and stored as previously described.

Synthetic TCR analog templates were spiked into each PCR so that absolute template abundance could be estimated from read counts. The immunoSEQ assay was used to amplify TCRbeta CDR3 regions from genomic DNA with bias-controlled V and J gene primers. Rearranged TCRbeta segments were sequenced at approximately 20X coverage. The paper's processing steps were these. Sequencing errors were corrected by clustering and CDR3s were annotated against IMGT to assign V, D and J genes. Downstream analyses used only productive TCRbeta rearrangements, leaving out any out-of-frame or stop-codon sequences. Clonality was calculated as one minus the Shannon entropy normalized by the log of the number of unique productive sequences. Fisher's exact test with Benjamini-Hochberg correction, at a threshold of adjusted p below 0.01, was used to find clones that differed between time points or between blood and tumor. Held by TCRdb, this immuneACCESS table contains in-frame sequences only and omits some clones. Under half of the omission traces to an unresolved V gene where checked; the cause of the rest is unknown. V and J calls and clone size come straight from that table; D and trimming were deduced from the DNA. For this sample the table gives tens of thousands of clones, of which about 90% were detected only once. Together, the top ten hold around 1.5% of the sample.

The sequence was collected from a man aged 55-75 years with urothelial cancer. This chain joins TRBV5-4 to TRBJ2-3, and 7 junction bases match TRBD1. The material sequenced was PBMCs, taken around atezolizumab (anti-PD-L1) treatment. The CDR3 reads as follows: CASSSQGADTQYF. In nucleotides, the sequence is TGTGCCAGCAGCTCTCAGGGGGCAGATACGCAGTATTTT.